Following are 8 T cell receptor beta chains from one sample sequenced in a study of CD8 T cells in ankylosing spondylitis. TCRdb fed the 5' RACE reads into MiXCR, producing one record per CDR3 protein. The sample yields a few hundred thousand distinct CDR3 sequences, roughly 10% seen once. The sequenced material came from blood, either unsorted or a sorted T cell fraction (not recorded which). The receptor set was obtained from a male donor with ankylosing spondylitis or in good health (not recorded which).

The V and J genes are TRBV2 and TRBJ2-1, with D maybe TRBD1 (6 bases). CDR3 length equals 12 residues. V was pared by 5 bases and J by 10 bases, with 12 bases between. Germline assignment: CDR1 SNHLY and CDR2 FYNNEI. CDR3 region: CASSWGQQEQFF. CDR3 sequence (DNA): TGTGCCAGCAGTTGGGGGCAGCAAGAGCAGTTCTTC.

This clonotype was counted many times. The gene calls are TRBV29-1 and TRBJ2-3; no clear D gene. The CDR3 length is 11 residues. V shed 5 bases and J shed 1 base, with 4 bases lying between them. CDR1 SQVTM and CDR2 ANQGSEA come from the germline V gene. The CDR3 nucleotides are TGCAGCGTTTACGGCACAGATACGCAGTATTTT. It specifies CSVYGTDTQYF.

This clonotype showed up many times. V and J are TRBV29-1 and TRBJ1-2; a possible D gene is TRBD1 (6 bases). CDR1 is SQVTM, CDR2 ANQGSEA, per germline. V dropped 1 base and J dropped 4 bases, with 13 bases sitting between them. This CDR3 region has 14 residues. CDR3 sequence (DNA): TGCAGCGTTGAAGCGGATTCAGGGGCCTATGGCTACACCTTC. Translated, it gives CSVEADSGAYGYTF.

Points on this clonotype: A much larger clone lies one base from this, so it may be a read error. The V gene is TRBV12-3 or TRBV12-4, the J gene TRBJ1-1; D not certain. Deletions cut 5 bases from V and 3 bases from J, with 13 bases between. The CDR3 length is 14 residues. The CDR3: CASSIQQDYTEAFF. CDR3 sequence (DNA): TGTGCCAGCAGTATCCAGCAAGATTACACTGAAGCTTTCTTT.

The sample holds many counts of this clonotype. The rearrangement uses TRBV5-1 and TRBJ2-3; D is unresolved. Germline CDR1 SGHRS, CDR2 YFSETQ. CDR3 length: 14 amino acids. V lost 0 bases and J 4 bases, leaving 9 bases between the germline ends. CDR3 region: CASSLGSVADTQYF. The CDR3 nucleotides are TGCGCCAGCAGCTTGGGTTCGGTTGCAGATACGCAGTATTTT. The variable domain in full, with the rest retrieved from reference TRBV5-1 and TRBJ2-3, is KAGVTQTPRYLIKTRGQQVTLSCSPISGHRSVSWYQQTPGQGLQFLFEYFSETQRNKGNFPGRFSGRQFSNSRSEMNVSTLELGDSALYLCASSLGSVADTQYFGPGTRLTVL.

This clonotype was seen many times. The genes are TRBV12-3 or TRBV12-4 and TRBJ1-4; D remains unclear. V lost 2 bases to trimming and J lost 7 bases, with 11 bases between them. The length of the CDR3 is 14 residues. CDR3 sequence: CASSLIQAGEKLFF. CDR3 DNA sequence: TGTGCCAGCAGTTTAATTCAGGCTGGTGAAAAACTGTTTTTT.

V and J are TRBV7-9 and TRBJ2-3; D gene ambiguous. CDR1 is SEHNR and CDR2 is FQNEAQ in the germline V gene (reference sequence). V was shortened by 4 bases and J by 0 bases, with 8 bases between the two germline ends. The CDR3 spans 14 residues. The CDR3 DNA reads TGTGCCAGCAGCTCCTCATCTAGCACAGATACGCAGTATTTT. As protein: CASSSSSSTDTQYF.

This clonotype was seen ten or more times. The CDR3 is CASSRRGGELFF. In nucleotides, the CDR3 is TGTGCCAGCAGCCGACGTGGCGGGGAGCTGTTTTTT. The rearrangement uses TRBV7-6 and TRBJ2-2; D is undetermined. Germline V gene lookup returns CDR1 SGHVS and CDR2 FNYEAQ. This CDR3 region has 12 residues. The V gene lost 5 bases and the J gene lost 7 bases, with 8 bases spanning the gap.